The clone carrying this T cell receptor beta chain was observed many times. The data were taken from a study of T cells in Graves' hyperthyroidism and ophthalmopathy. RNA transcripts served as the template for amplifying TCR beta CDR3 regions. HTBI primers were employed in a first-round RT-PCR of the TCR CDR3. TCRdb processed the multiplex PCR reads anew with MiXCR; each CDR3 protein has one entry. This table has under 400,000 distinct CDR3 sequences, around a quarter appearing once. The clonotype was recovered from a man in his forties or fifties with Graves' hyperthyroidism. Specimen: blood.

The CDR3 here is CASSRAGASEQFF. CDR3 DNA sequence: TGTGCCAGCAGTAGAGCGGGGGCTAGTGAGCAGTTCTTC. V is TRBV28 and J is TRBJ2-1; 8 bases are a match to TRBD2. CDR1 and CDR2 (germline): MDHEN, SYDVKM. V shed 5 bases and J 9 bases; nucleotides not matched to a gene: 6. The CDR3 runs 13 residues.